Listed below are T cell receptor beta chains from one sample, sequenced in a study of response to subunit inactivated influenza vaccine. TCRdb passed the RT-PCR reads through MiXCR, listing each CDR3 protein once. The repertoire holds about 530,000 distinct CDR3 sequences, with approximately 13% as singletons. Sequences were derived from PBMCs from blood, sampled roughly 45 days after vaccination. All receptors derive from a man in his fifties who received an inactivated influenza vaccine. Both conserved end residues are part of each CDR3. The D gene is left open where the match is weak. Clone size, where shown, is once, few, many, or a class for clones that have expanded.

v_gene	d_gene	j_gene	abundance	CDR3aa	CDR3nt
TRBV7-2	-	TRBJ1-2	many	CASTATGRYTF	TGTGCCAGCACCGCCACGGGGAGATACACCTTC
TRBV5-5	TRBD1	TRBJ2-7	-	CASLRTGGYEQYF	TGTGCCAGCTTGAGGACAGGAGGCTACGAGCAGTACTTC
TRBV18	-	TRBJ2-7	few	CASSPFQGASQEQYF	TGTGCCAGCTCACCATTCCAGGGTGCCAGTCAAGAGCAGTACTTC
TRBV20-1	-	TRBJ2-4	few	CSASDYRDIAKNIQYF	TGCAGTGCTAGTGACTACAGGGATATAGCCAAAAACATTCAGTACTTC
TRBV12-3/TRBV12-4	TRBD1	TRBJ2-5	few	CASSRTQGAAETQYF	TGTGCCAGCAGTCGAACACAGGGGGCGGCGGAGACCCAGTACTTC
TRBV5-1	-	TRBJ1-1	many	CASSLKNQNTEAFF	TGCGCCAGCAGCTTGAAGAACCAGAACACTGAAGCTTTCTTT
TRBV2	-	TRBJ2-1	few	CASSERTTEQFF	TGTGCCAGCAGTGAACGAACTACTGAGCAGTTCTTC
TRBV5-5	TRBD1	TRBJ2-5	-	CASSLPGTGLVGETQYF	TGTGCCAGCAGCTTGCCCGGGACAGGGTTGGTAGGAGAGACCCAGTACTTC
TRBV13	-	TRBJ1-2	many	CASSLGPGTLGDGYTF	TGTGCCAGCAGCCTGGGGCCCGGGACCCTTGGGGATGGCTACACCTTC
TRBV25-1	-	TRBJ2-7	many	CASSDRTYEQYF	TGTGCCAGCAGTGATCGGACCTACGAGCAGTACTTC
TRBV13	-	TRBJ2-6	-	CASSWSLLFGVSGANVLTF	TGTGCCAGCAGCTGGAGTCTGTTGTTTGGGGTCTCTGGGGCCAACGTCCTGACTTTC
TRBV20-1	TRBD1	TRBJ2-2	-	CSARVQGTVLTGELFF	TGCAGTGCTAGAGTTCAAGGGACAGTACTAACCGGGGAGCTGTTTTTT
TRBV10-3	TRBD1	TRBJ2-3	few	CAISREFGTGTDTQYF	TGTGCCATCAGCCGAGAGTTTGGGACAGGCACAGATACGCAGTATTTT
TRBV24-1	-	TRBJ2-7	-	CATSGPQGSSYEQYF	TGTGCCACCAGTGGACCGCAGGGAAGCTCCTACGAGCAGTACTTC
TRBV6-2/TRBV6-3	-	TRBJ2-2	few	CASSVYSTGELFF	TGTGCCAGCAGTGTCTACAGCACCGGGGAGCTGTTTTTT
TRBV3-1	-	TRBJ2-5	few	CASSQDRGILQETQYF	TGTGCCAGCAGCCAAGATCGCGGGATCTTGCAAGAGACCCAGTACTTC
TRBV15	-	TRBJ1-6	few	CATSRDGGQGNSPLHF	TGTGCCACCAGCAGAGATGGGGGGCAAGGGAATTCACCCCTCCACTTT
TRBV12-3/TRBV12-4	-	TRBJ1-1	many	CASASRRNTEAFF	TGTGCCAGTGCTTCACGCAGGAACACTGAAGCTTTCTTT